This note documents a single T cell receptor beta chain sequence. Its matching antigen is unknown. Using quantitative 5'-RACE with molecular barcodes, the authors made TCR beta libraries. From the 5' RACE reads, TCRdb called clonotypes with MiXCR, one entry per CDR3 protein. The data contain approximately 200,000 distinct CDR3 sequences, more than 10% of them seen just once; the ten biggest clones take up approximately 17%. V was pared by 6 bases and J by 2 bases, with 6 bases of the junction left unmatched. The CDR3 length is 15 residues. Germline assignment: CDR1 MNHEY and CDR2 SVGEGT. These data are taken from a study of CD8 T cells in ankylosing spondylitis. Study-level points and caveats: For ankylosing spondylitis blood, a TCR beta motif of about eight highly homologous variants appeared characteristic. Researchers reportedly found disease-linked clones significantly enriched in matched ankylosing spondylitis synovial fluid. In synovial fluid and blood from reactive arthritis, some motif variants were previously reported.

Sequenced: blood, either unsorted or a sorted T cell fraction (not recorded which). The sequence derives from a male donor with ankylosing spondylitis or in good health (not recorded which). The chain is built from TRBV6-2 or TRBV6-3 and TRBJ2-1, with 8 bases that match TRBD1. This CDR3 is CASSQQGGPYNEQFF. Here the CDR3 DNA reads TGTGCCAGCAGCCAACAGGGGGGACCCTACAATGAGCAGTTCTTC.